This TCR beta chain stems from a study of OX40 agonist ivuxolimab in advanced cancers. Concerning this clone: Its antigen is not identified.

Study conclusions and caveats: Mean expanded clone counts were higher in CD8+ than CD4+ T cells.

Clones were sequenced by immunoSEQ multiplex PCR, and TCRdb holds only the in-frame ones, with some missing. This table holds tens of thousands of clones, around four fifths found once. The germline V and J ends were trimmed by 0 bases and 2 bases, with 15 bases remaining between them. Germline V CDR1 and CDR2: SGDLS, YYNGEE. The CDR3 covers 17 residues. The input for sequencing was CD4+ or CD8+ T cells sorted from blood, taken in a trial of the OX40 agonist ivuxolimab. The TCR was taken from an adult with an advanced solid tumor such as melanoma, head and neck, liver or kidney cancer. The V and J genes are TRBV9 and TRBJ1-3; weak D call: TRBD1 (6 bases). CDR3 coding DNA: TGTGCCAGCAGCGTAGGAGGGGGACGGAGAACTGGAAACACCATATATTTT. Translated: CASSVGGGRRTGNTIYF.